The source of this TCR beta chain is a study of blood T cell repertoires in COVID-19. The wider study: The samples span acute and convalescent COVID-19 from the United States, Italy and Spain. The analysed material was cDNA or gDNA that came from T cells, B-cell-depleted T cells, or PBMCs.

In its sample, this clone was seen once. Original analysis: Researchers report that nucleated cell counts were estimated from reference gene primer amplification. Profiling relied on immunoSEQ multiplex PCR, and the TCRdb table lists in-frame clones only, not all of them. The V and J calls and clone size were taken over from that table, and D and trimming were inferred from the DNA. The sample includes about 140,000 clones, 65% to 85% of them seen just once. The sample comprised peripheral blood. The receptor comes from a man aged 45-65 years with active or convalescent COVID-19.

This CDR3 is CASSPTGFVGQPQHF. The CDR3 DNA sequence: TGTGCCAGCAGTCCAACAGGGTTTGTTGGGCAGCCCCAGCATTTT. The chain recombines TRBV2 with TRBJ1-5, with D maybe TRBD1 (6 bases). The CDR3 length is 15 residues. Germline V lookup: CDR1 SNHLY, CDR2 FYNNEI. With 5 bases removed from V and 7 bases from J, the gap between germline ends came to 18 bases.